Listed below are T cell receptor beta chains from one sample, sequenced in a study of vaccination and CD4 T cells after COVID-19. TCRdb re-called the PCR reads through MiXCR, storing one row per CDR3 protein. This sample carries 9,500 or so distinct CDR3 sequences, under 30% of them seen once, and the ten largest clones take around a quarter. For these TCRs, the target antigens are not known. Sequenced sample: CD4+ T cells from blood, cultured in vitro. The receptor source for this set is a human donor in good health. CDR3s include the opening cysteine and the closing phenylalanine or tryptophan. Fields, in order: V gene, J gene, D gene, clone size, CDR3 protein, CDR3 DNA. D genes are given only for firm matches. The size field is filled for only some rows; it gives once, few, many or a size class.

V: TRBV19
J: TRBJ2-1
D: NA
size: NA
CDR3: CASTSAGRWDNEQFF
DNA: TGTGCCAGTACCAGTGCAGGGAGATGGGACAATGAGCAGTTCTTC

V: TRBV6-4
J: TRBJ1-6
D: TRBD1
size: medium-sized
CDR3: CASSDGTDNSPLHF
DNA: TGTGCCAGCAGTGACGGGACAGATAATTCACCCCTCCACTTT

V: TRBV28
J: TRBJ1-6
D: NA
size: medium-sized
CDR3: CAVGSSYNSPLHF
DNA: TGTGCCGTAGGCTCGTCGTATAATTCACCCCTCCACTTT

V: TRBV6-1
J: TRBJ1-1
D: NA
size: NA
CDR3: CASRARGTEAFF
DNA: TGTGCCAGCAGGGCGAGAGGCACTGAAGCTTTCTTT

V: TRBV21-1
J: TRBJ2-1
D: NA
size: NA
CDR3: CASSIRLAGGPMVNEQFF
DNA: TGTGCCAGCAGCATTCGACTAGCGGGAGGCCCCATGGTCAATGAGCAGTTCTTC

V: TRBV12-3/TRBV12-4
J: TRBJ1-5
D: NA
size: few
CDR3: CASSRGRGDQPQHF
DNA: TGTGCCAGCAGTCGGGGCAGGGGAGATCAGCCCCAGCATTTT

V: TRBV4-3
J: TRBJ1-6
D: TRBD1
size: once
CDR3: CASSQVGLTGGAFNSPLHF
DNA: TGCGCCAGCAGCCAAGTCGGTTTAACAGGGGGCGCTTTTAATTCACCCCTCCACTTT

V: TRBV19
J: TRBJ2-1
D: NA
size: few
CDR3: CASSVTGWNEQFF
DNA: TGTGCCAGTAGTGTTACAGGGTGGAATGAGCAGTTCTTC

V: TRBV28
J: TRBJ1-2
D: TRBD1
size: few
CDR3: CASSGRGTSGYTF
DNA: TGTGCCAGCAGTGGCAGGGGGACTAGTGGCTACACCTTC

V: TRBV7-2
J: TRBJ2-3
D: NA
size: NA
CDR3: CASSPSLQGDTQYF
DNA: TGTGCCAGCAGCCCCTCCCTTCAGGGAGATACGCAGTATTTT

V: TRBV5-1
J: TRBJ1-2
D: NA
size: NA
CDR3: CASSLEGRVGYTF
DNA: TGCGCCAGCAGCTTGGAGGGCAGGGTTGGCTACACCTTC

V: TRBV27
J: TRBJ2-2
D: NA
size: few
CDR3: CASSLRGSGPGELFF
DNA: TGTGCCAGCAGTTTAAGGGGGAGTGGTCCCGGGGAGCTGTTTTTT

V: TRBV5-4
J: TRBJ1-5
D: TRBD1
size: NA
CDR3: CASSLGGSNQPQHF
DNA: TGTGCCAGCAGCCTAGGGGGCTCCAATCAGCCCCAGCATTTT

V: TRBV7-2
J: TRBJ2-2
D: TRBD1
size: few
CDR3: CASSSGQGLSVGELFF
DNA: TGTGCCAGCAGCTCGGGACAGGGGCTTTCGGTCGGGGAGCTGTTTTTT

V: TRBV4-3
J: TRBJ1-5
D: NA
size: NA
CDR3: CASSQGQAPSNQPQHF
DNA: TGCGCCAGCAGCCAAGGACAGGCCCCAAGCAATCAGCCCCAGCATTTT

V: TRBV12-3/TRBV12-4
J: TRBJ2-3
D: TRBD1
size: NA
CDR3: CASSSTGDHTDTQYF
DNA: TGTGCCAGCAGTTCGACAGGGGACCACACAGATACGCAGTATTTT

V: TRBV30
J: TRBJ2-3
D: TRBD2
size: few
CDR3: CAWSGGSGNTQYF
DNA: TGTGCCTGGAGCGGGGGTAGCGGGAATACGCAGTATTTT

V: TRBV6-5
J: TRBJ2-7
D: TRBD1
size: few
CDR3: CASSYSGGTGSTYEQYF
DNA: TGTGCCAGCAGTTACTCGGGAGGGACAGGGTCGACCTACGAGCAGTACTTC

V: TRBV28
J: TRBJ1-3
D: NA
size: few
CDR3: CASSRGLQGTASGNTIYF
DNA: TGTGCCAGCAGTCGAGGCCTTCAGGGCACAGCCTCTGGAAACACCATATATTTT

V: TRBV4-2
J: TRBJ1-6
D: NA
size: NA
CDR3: CASSQGSPGSRNSPLHF
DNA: TGTGCCAGCAGCCAAGGTTCGCCAGGGAGCCGCAATTCACCCCTCCACTTT

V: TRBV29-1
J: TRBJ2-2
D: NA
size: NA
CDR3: CSASLRVTGELFF
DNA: TGCAGCGCCAGCCTACGGGTCACCGGGGAGCTGTTTTTT

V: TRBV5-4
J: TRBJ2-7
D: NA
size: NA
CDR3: CASSLDFYEQYF
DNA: TGTGCCAGCAGCTTGGACTTCTACGAGCAGTACTTC

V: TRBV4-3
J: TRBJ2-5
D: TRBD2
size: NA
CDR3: CASSQGLAGLQETQYF
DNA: TGCGCCAGCAGCCAAGGACTAGCGGGACTACAAGAGACCCAGTACTTC